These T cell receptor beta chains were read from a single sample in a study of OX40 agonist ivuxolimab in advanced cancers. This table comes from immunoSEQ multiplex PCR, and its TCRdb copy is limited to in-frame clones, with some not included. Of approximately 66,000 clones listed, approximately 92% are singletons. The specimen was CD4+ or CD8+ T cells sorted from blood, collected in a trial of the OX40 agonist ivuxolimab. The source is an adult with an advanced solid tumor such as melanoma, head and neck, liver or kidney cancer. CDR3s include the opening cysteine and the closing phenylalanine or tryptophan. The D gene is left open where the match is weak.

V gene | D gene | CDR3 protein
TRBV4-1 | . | CASSQERQVSYEQYF
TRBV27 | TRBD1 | CASRLTGGNTEAFF
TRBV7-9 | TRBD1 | CASSPEGTGGTEAFF
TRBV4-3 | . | CASSQDYGGASISYEQYF
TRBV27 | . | CASSPIDIMELFF
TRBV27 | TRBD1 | CASSNRGGGYTF
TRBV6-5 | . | CASSSVLVQETQYF
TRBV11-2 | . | CASSLGGLGNQPQHF
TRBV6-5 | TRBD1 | CASSTGGAGGYTF
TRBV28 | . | CASSSGEDFSRTEAFF
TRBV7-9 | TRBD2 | CASIVLNGRAYNEQFF
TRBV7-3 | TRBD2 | CASSLTGREEYNEQFF
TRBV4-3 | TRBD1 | CASSQGQGATDTQYF
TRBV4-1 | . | CASSQGESSYEQYF
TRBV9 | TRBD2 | CASSEGSGSGGSNEQFF
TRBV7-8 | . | CASSLAIGHGQPQHF
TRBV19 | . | CASRETGSSYNEQFF
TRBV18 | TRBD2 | CASSPYVLREDLYNEQFF
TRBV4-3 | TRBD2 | CASSQGSSGRAYEQYF
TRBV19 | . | CASSIVGPGDRVYTF
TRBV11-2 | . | CASSLRAAGRSYEQYF
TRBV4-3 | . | CASSQGSRTSNTEAFF
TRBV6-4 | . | CASSDSEGYEQYF
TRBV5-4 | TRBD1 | CASSSPWTGTQNYGYTF
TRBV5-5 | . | CASSLEGSVSYEQYF
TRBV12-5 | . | CASGLFAAVAGNNEQFF
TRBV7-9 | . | CASSLVLARHNEQFF
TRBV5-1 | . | CASSLEGDFPRTEAFF
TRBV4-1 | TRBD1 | CASSQEDRGGEKLFF
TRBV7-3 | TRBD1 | CASSLGQGPADTQYF
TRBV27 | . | CASSFGGRQPQHF
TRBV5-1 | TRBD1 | CASSLTGVRADTQYF
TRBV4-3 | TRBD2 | CASSQEHPGLAGSYEQYF
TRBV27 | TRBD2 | CASSLSGVDTQYF
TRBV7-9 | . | CASSPWDREQPQHF
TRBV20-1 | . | CSASEQFEAFF
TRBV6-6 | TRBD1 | CASSYSGQGGDEQYF
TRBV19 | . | CASSMNPNTGELFF
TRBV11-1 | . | CASSFTGGGYEQYF
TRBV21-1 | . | CASSKGSRGWSGEQFF
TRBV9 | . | CASSVDGVGRENTEAFF
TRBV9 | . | CASSEVGSYNEQFF
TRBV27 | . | CASSLSPYNEQFF
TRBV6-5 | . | CASSPKGDLGPEQFF
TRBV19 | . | CASSLGQKGYTF
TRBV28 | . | CASSFEGFNSNQPQHF
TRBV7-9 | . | CASSPQGPGNQPQHF
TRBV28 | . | CATRSFGDQTQYF
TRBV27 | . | CASSLIGQTAFTDTQYF
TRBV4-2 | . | CASIDTSLNTEAFF
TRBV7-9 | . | CASSLVNGDEQFF
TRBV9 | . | CASSPVSSGGHNYGYTF
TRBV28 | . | CASSLFFSNQPQHF
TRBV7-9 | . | CASSINPGLKLYNEQFF
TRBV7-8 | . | CASSPGHANTEAFF
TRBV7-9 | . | CASSFPGSYNEQFF
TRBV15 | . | CATSRDPGLIYEQYF